This record looks at one T cell receptor (beta chain) sequence and its context. Its antigen remains unidentified. No base qualities exist here, and no much larger clone lies one base off it. The cohort was made up of under 800 healthy bone marrow donors. All cohort members were sampled while nominally healthy, although unrecorded immune exposures were likely present. The donor tested CMV seropositive, placing the donor among the roughly 270 seropositive members of the cohort. Each donor provided a peripheral blood sample, and peripheral blood mononuclear cells were used for TCR beta sequencing. The Qiagen DNeasy Blood Extraction Kit was used to extract genomic DNA from the blood cell samples. V gives up 0 bases and J gives up 8 bases, and the segment between their germline ends measures 7 bases. CDR1 and CDR2 are drawn from the germline V gene: SGHAT, FQNNGV. From the cysteine through the phenylalanine, the CDR3 covers 13 amino acids. The sequence is cut down to CDR3 DNA, 39 bases in frame from base 1.

The sample belongs to a study of cytomegalovirus exposure and HLA in healthy donors (dated by TCRdb to the late 2010s). In terms of the full investigation: According to an earlier analysis of 587 of the donors, about 190 million T cells yielded some 110 million unique TCR beta sequences and approximately 280 Gb of sequence data. Approximately 300 gigabases of sequencing data and tens of millions of unique TCR sequences were included in an early release covering under 650 HLA-typed donors. Of the 350 to 450 genotyped donors, 65% to 90% fell in the genetic ancestry cluster associated with self-reported Caucasian donors. The study aimed to test whether signatures of past pathogen exposure could be identified by cataloging public T cell receptors. The study used immunosequencing to profile the T cell repertoires of 670 or so subjects and linked those repertoires to cytomegalovirus serostatus. In addition to the first cohort of 666 subjects, a separate validation cohort of over 90 different subjects was used. To predict cytomegalovirus infection status, the study brought together high-throughput TCR immunosequencing, statistical association of individual TCRs with disease status, and machine learning. In a later analysis, previously published TCR beta repertoires from 600 to 850 donors were re-analyzed and high-resolution HLA genotyping was added so that TCR occurrence patterns could be studied. Rather than using new phenotypic data, the later analysis identified candidate immune exposures from TCR beta sequences and from how often those sequences occurred across donors. To decide whether each TCR beta V gene segment behaved as functional or pseudogenic, an earlier analysis of fewer than 750 of the donors relied on high-throughput TCR beta sequencing. Donor age, sex, ethnicity and CMV serostatus were collected together with the repertoire data. Genome-wide SNP genotypes for about 55% of the 666 donors were used in a later genetic analysis, which treated that subset as a discovery cohort. Every repertoire in the discovery cohort had been generated on one and the same sequencing platform. Both class I and class II loci were covered by HLA typing, at four-digit resolution. Typing coverage varied by locus: 629-630 donors for A, B, C, DRB1 and DQB1; around 560 for DQA1; approximately 570 for DPA1; around 450 for DPB1. Because of strong linkage in the cohort, roughly five DR-DQ haplotypes were treated as single units for association and clustering. Among about 410 genotyped donors of the cohort, an average of roughly 230,000 unique TCR beta nucleotide sequences was sequenced per donor, of which about 19% were non-productive. General study outcomes and caveats: Compared with the roughly 700-donor mean, donors in an Asian-associated ancestry cluster had fewer N-insertions in productive TCRs, according to a later genetic analysis. Only TCR beta chains were sequenced in this cohort, and the absence of alpha or paired-chain data limited detectable features. In an earlier analysis of fewer than 700 of the donors, most TCR beta V segments appeared in productive rearrangements about 87% or about 30% of the time, broadly matching IMGT annotations. A further reported finding was that TCR beta sequences accurately predicted the HLA-A and HLA-B alleles for most subjects in the first cohort. Cytomegalovirus status was reported to be diagnosed by the classifier with high specificity and sensitivity in both the original and validation cohorts. A later analysis found that most CMV-associated TCR beta chains appeared HLA-restricted, with HLA associations seemingly driven largely by CMV exposure. Because HLA typing was missing for some donors at each locus, association tests included only the typed subset. At a false discovery rate of 0.05, a later analysis linked approximately 18,000 TCR beta sequences to specific HLA alleles. Three of the identified cytomegalovirus-associated TCR beta chains were confirmed in vitro to be specific for cytomegalovirus antigens. Because counts were too low, fewer than 20 rarely observed V segments, including chromosome 9 orphons, were excluded from the earlier analysis of roughly 580 of the donors. Some IMGT-functional V segments, including TRBV6-2 and TRBV6-3, could not be distinguished by the 87-base-pair reads and were therefore excluded. The study gave a list of 150 to 200 TCR beta chains associated with cytomegalovirus. In a later genetic analysis, a missense DCLRE1C variant was associated with V-gene and J-gene trimming of TCR beta chains, and the association was replicated in an independent cohort. A later analysis reported that several top co-occurrence clusters appeared linked to parvovirus B19, influenza, CMV and Epstein-Barr virus. Most TCR sequences were observed very rarely across donors, whereas some public TCRs were present in many individuals. It was suggested by the authors that the approach could potentially be generalized to other disease states and immunological phenotypes. Compared with equally common non-associated chains, HLA-associated TCR beta chains in a later analysis were more clonally expanded and had lower generation probabilities. Immune exposure information for the cohort was limited to CMV serostatus. In a later analysis, the rate of TCR association differed among HLA loci, with DRB1 alleles having the most associated TCRs and HLA-C alleles having the fewest. Strong co-occurrence of HLA alleles, especially DR and DQ, made assigning TCR associations to individual alleles difficult. Correlated functional status among segregating V segments might be attributable to linkage disequilibrium, but an unknown experimental factor could not be ruled out. A cluster of highly shared sequence variants was judged likely to represent a technical artifact of the sequencing pipeline. Presence/absence analyses assumed roughly uniform sequencing depth across donors, an assumption that may not hold.

The library was produced with the immunoSEQ multiplex PCR assay. The multiplex PCR relied on a mix of 60 forward primers for TCR Vbeta segments and 13 reverse primers for TCR Jbeta segments. The CDR3 region of rearranged TCR beta genes was amplified from genomic DNA by a multiplex PCR assay. The amplified TCR beta libraries were sequenced on the Illumina HiSeq System as 87-base-pair reads. The authors' pipeline ran thus. In a later analysis, 70 million to 95 million unique TCR beta chains were counted across the approximately 620 repertoires, and roughly 10 million of these chains were shared by at least two donors. To remove PCR and sequencing errors, raw reads were error-corrected and collapsed into unique sequences using a nearest-neighbor algorithm that merged closely related sequences. Alignment of CDR3 sequences to IMGT reference sequences was used to assign V, D and J gene segments. For a sequence to be retained, at least a six-nucleotide match to both a V gene segment and a J gene segment was required. A rearrangement was called productive if the CDR3 had no stop codons and remained in frame with V and J, and every other rearrangement was called non-productive. Following IMGT convention, CDR3 was defined as the stretch from the second conserved V-encoded cysteine to the conserved J-encoded phenylalanine. The earlier analysis of approximately 590 of the donors excluded any sequence lacking an unambiguous match to a single V gene segment. In an earlier analysis of several hundred of the donors, V segments were called functional above 56.7% productive rearrangements and were called segregating when the between-donor standard deviation exceeded 5%. A statistical classification framework was built to diagnose cytomegalovirus status from the catalog of TCR beta chain sequences. In a later analysis, TCR nucleotide sequences were compared against IMGT/GENE-DB human TR gene sequences so that V and J genes could be assigned. In a later analysis, CDR3 sequences and most-parsimonious VDJ recombination scenarios were assigned using the TCRdist pipeline. In a later analysis, each TCR beta chain was defined by its CDR3 amino acid sequence together with its V-gene family, and reads without a unique V-gene family were excluded. As a way to deal with suspected cross-contamination and a sequencing artifact, a later analysis dropped approximately 570 nucleotide sequences that were highly shared and had low generation probability. In a later analysis, a clonal expansion index was calculated for each public chain from normalized within-repertoire ranks of inferred template counts. In a later analysis, generation probabilities were computed with a VDJ recombination model fitted to out-of-frame rearrangements, and the resulting probabilities were checked against IGoR. In a later analysis, hypergeometric tests were used to score TCR-TCR, TCR-HLA and TCR-CMV co-occurrence, with a repertoire-size bias correction applied to TCR pairs. False discovery rates were estimated in a later analysis by permuting HLA or CMV assignments 20 times. In a later analysis, co-occurring TCRs were grouped using DBSCAN, with TCRdist sequence similarity added in when clustering inside HLA-allele-positive subsets. For co-occurrence clustering, repertoires with fewer than 30,000 or more than 120,000 public chains were excluded, along with roughly five repertoires with anomalous nucleotide sharing. In its TCRdb copy, this immuneACCESS table keeps in-frame sequences only and misses some clones. Where compared with another copy, unresolved V genes explain less than half of these, and the others have no known cause. The V and J calls and clone size were taken over from that table, and D and trimming were inferred from the DNA. Counted in this sample were some 170,000 clones; 75% to 90% of them appeared once. The top ten clones comprise less than 5% of the sample.

The source of this sequence is a man aged 45 to 65 in good health and CMV-seropositive. This receptor chain uses TRBV11-2 and TRBJ1-4; the D gene cannot be resolved reliably. Sequencing was performed on PBMCs. The DNA sequence is as follows: TGTGCCAGCAGCTTAGATTTGGGCGAAAAACTGTTTTTT. Its protein is CASSLDLGEKLFF.